This T cell receptor (beta chain) was recovered during a study of blood T cell repertoires in COVID-19. Original processing notes: Researchers report that nucleated cell counts were estimated from reference gene primer amplification. The method was immunoSEQ multiplex PCR; TCRdb's version includes in-frame clones alone and lacks a portion of them. V, J and clone size are taken as reported in that table, and D and trimming were inferred from the DNA itself. The sample lists about 160,000 clones; approximately 81% were seen once. Germline CDR1 and CDR2: SNHLY and FYNNEI. After removal of 3 bases from V and 8 bases from J, the junction contained 5 bases not matched to a gene. CDR3 length equals 14 residues. Recruitment covered fewer than 25 US areas and drew participants whose ages spanned roughly 18 to 100 years. Symptom resolution, clearance, or two negative PCRs marked donors in Cohort 3 as recovered.

Material: PBMCs or T cells enriched from blood (not recorded which). This TCR came from a man aged 55 to 70 who had recovered from COVID-19. This chain connects TRBV2 to TRBJ2-3; 10 bases are shared with TRBD2. The CDR3 region is CASSEGLAPLTQYF. For the CDR3, the DNA is TGTGCCAGCAGTGAGGGACTAGCGCCTCTTACGCAGTATTTT.